The TCR beta chain under discussion was sequenced for a study of blood T cells in healthy people across ages. Germline assignment: CDR1 SEHNR and CDR2 FQNEAQ (reference sequence). The CDR3 sequence is 12 residues long. As concerns this clonotype: At one of its ends the junction is not consistent with the germline gene, which may arise from a read error.

A second PCR of 7 to 11 cycles used a sample-barcoded 5' primer and a J-beta primer mix. TCRdb ran MiXCR on the 5' RACE reads and lists one entry per CDR3 protein. The sample has around 1,900,000 distinct CDR3 sequences, 35% to 50% seen once. This receptor was obtained from a human donor in good health. This chain joins TRBV7-9 and TRBJ1-2; maybe TRBD1 (5 bases). The sequenced material came from blood. Here the CDR3 DNA reads TGTGCCGGCAGCCCGGGCCTAGGGACTATCACCTTC. This sequence encodes CAGSPGLGTITF. The full variable domain, with the rest looked up from reference TRBV7-9 and TRBJ1-2, is DTGVSQNPRHKITKRGQNVTFRCDPISEHNRLYWYRQTLGQGPEFLTYFQNEAQLEKSRLLSDRFSAERPKGSFSTLEIQRTEQGDSAMYLCAGSPGLGTITFGSGTRLTVV.